Following are 2 T cell receptor beta chains from one sample sequenced in a study of vaccination and CD4 T cells after COVID-19. The treatment was: approximately nine-day PBMC culture with coronavirus spike peptide pools or control peptides (ViraFEST assay). For these TCRs, the target antigens are not known. With the Oncomine TCR Beta short-read assay, DNA from cultured CD4+ T cells was sequenced. Each CDR3 protein gets one entry after TCRdb re-called the PCR reads with MiXCR. The table has around 19,000 distinct CDR3 sequences, 65% to 80% seen once. The material sequenced was CD4+ T cells from blood, cultured in vitro. These TCRs come from a human donor who had recovered from COVID-19.

V gene TRBV7-9 combines with J gene TRBJ2-1; 9 nucleotides agree with TRBD2. Germline V gene data show CDR1 as SEHNR and CDR2 as FQNEAQ (reference sequence). The CDR3 loop spans 16 amino acids. V lost 5 bases to trimming and J lost 7 bases; unmatched junction nucleotides: 12. CDR3 loop: CASSPKRGAGYNEQFF. In nucleotides, the CDR3 is TGTGCCAGCAGCCCCAAGCGGGGGGCCGGCTATAATGAGCAGTTCTTC.

The chain combines TRBV12-3 or TRBV12-4 with TRBJ1-4; TRBD1 matches at 7 bases. CDR3 size: 14 residues. Trimming at V came to 4 bases and at J to 4 bases, leaving 3 bases not matched to a gene. The CDR3 is CASSSGTVNEKLFF. Written as DNA, the CDR3 is TGTGCCAGCAGTTCCGGGACAGTTAATGAAAAACTGTTTTTT.